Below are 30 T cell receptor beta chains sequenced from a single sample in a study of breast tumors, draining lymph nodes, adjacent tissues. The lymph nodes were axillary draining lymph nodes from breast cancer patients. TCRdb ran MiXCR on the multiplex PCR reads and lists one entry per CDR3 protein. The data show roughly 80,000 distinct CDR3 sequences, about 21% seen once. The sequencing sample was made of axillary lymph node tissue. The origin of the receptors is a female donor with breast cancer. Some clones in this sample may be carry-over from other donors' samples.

The CDR3 DNA is TGTGCCAGTGAACCCTCGACAGGGAAGCAGCCCCAGCATTTT. Translated, it gives CASEPSTGKQPQHF. V gene TRBV19 combines with J gene TRBJ1-5, with TRBD1 identical over 7 bases. The J segment lost 7 bases and the V segment lost 8 bases, leaving 11 bases of the junction unmatched. The CDR3 length is 14 residues. Germline V CDR1 and CDR2: LNHDA, SQIVND (reference sequence).

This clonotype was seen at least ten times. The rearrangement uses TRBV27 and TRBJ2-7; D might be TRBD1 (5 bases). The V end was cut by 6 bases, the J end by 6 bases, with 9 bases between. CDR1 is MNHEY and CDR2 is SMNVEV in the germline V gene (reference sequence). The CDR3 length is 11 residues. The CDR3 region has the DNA TGTGCCAGCAGCCGAAGGGGCGAGCAGTACTTC. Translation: CASSRRGEQYF.

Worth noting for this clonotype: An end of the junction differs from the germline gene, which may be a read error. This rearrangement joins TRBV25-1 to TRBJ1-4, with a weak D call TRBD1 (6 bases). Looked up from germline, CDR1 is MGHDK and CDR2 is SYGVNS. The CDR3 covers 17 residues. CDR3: CVSSEERAGATNEKLFF. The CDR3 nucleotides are TGTGTCAGCAGTGAGGAAAGGGCAGGGGCGACTAATGAAAAACTGTTTTTT.

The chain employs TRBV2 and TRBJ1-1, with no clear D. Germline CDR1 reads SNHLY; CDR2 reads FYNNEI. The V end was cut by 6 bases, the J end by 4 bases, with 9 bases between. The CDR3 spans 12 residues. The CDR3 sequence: CASRDGFTEAFF. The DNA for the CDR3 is TGTGCCAGCAGGGACGGGTTCACTGAAGCTTTCTTT. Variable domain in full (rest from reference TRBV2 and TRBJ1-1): EPEVTQTPSHQVTQMGQEVILRCVPISNHLYFYWYRQILGQKVEFLVSFYNNEISEKSEIFDDQFSVERPDGSNFTLKIRSTKLEDSAMYFCASRDGFTEAFFGQGTRLTVV.

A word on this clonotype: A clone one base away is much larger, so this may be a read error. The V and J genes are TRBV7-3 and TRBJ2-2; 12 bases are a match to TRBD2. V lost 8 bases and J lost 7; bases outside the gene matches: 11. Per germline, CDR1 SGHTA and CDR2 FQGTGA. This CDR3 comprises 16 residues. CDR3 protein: CASGPKTSGSHGELFF. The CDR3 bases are TGTGCCAGCGGCCCCAAGACTAGCGGGAGCCACGGGGAGCTGTTTTTT.

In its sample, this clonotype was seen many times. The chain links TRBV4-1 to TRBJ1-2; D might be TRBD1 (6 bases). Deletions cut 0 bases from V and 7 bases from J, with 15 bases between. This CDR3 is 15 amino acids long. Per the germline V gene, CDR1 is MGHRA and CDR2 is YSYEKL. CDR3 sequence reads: CASSQDGGGGLGYTF. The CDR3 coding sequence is TGCGCCAGCAGCCAAGATGGGGGAGGGGGACTTGGCTACACCTTC.

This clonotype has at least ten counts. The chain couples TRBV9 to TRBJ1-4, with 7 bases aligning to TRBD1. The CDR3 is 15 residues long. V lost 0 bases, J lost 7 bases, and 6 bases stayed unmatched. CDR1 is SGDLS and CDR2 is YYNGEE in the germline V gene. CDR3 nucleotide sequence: TGTGCCAGCAGCGTAGCGTCAGGGGGTGGTGAAAAACTGTTTTTT. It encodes CASSVASGGGEKLFF.

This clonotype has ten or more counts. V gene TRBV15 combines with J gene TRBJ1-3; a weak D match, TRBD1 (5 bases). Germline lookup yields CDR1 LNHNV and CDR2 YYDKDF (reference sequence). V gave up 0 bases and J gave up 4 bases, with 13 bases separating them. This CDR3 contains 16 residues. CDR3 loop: CATSRDMAGLGNTIYF. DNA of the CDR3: TGTGCCACCAGCAGAGATATGGCGGGGCTCGGAAACACCATATATTTT. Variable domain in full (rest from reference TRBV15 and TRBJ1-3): DAMVIQNPRYQVTQFGKPVTLSCSQTLNHNVMYWYQQKSSQAPKLLFHYYDKDFNNEADTPDNFQSRRPNTSFCFLDIRSPGLGDTAMYLCATSRDMAGLGNTIYFGEGSWLTVV.

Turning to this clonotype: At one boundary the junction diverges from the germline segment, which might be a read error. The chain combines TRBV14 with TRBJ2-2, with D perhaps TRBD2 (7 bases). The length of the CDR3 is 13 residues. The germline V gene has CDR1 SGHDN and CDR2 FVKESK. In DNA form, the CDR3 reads TGTGCCAGCAGCCCCCTCGACACCGGGGGGCTGTTCTTT. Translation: CASSPLDTGGLFF.

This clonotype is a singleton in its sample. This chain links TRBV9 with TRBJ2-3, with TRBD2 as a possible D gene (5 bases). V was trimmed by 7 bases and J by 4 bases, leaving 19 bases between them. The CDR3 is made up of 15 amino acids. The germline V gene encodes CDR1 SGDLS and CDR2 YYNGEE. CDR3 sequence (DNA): TGTGCCAGCGGCGCCTGGACCAGCGGTGCAGATACGCAGTATTTT. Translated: CASGAWTSGADTQYF.

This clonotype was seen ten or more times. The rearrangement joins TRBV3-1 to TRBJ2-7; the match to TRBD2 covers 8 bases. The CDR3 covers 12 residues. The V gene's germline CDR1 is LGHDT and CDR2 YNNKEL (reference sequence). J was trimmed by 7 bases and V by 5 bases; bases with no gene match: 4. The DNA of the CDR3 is TGTGCCAGCAGCGACGGACTAGCTGAGCAGTACTTC. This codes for CASSDGLAEQYF.

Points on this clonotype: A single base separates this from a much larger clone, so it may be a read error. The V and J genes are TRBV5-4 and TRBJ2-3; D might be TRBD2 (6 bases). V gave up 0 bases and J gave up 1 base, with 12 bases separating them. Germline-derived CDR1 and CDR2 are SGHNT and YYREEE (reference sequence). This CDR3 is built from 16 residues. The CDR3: CASSLVGRRGTDTQYF. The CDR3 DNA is TGTGCCAGCAGCTTGGTTGGCCGGAGGGGCACAGATACGCAGTATTTT. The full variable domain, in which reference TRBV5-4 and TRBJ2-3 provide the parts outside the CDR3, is ETGVTQSPTHLIKTRGQQVTLRCSSQSGHNTVSWYQQALGQGPQFIFQYYREEENGRGNFPPRFSGLQFPNYSSELNVNALELDDSALYLCASSLVGRRGTDTQYFGPGTRLTVL.

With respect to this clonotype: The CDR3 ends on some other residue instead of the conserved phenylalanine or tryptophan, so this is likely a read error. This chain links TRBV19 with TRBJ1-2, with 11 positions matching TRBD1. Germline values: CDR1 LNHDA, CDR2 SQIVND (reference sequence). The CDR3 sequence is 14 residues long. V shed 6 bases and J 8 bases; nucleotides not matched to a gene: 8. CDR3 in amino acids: CASSPRTGGVGYTL. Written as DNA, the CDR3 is TGTGCCAGTAGCCCAAGGACAGGGGGCGTGGGCTACACCCTC.

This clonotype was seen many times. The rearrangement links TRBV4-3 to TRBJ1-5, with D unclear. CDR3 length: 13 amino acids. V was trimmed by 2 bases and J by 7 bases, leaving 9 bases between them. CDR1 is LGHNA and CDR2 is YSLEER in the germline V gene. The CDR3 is CASSQTAGQPQHF. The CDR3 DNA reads TGCGCCAGCAGCCAAACAGCCGGACAGCCCCAGCATTTT.

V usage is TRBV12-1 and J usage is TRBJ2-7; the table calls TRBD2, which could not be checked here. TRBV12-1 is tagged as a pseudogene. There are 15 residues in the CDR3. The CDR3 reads CASSSRDSPSYEQYF. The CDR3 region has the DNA TGTGCCAGCAGCTCCCGGGACTCCCCCTCCTACGAGCAGTACTTC.

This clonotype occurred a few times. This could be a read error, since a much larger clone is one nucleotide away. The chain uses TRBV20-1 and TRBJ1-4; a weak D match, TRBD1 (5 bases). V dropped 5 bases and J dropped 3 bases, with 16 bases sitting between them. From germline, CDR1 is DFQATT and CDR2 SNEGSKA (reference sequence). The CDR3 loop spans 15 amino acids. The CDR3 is CSAHMPGLSNEKLFF. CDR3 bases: TGCAGTGCTCACATGCCAGGGCTTTCTAATGAAAAACTGTTTTTT.

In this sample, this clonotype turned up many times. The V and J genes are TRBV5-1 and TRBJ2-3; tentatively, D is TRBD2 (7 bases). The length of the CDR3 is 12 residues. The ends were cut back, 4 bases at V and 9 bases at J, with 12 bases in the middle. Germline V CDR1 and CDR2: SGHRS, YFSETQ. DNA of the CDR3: TGCGCCAGCAGCCCCGCGGGGGCAACGCAGTATTTT. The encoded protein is CASSPAGATQYF.

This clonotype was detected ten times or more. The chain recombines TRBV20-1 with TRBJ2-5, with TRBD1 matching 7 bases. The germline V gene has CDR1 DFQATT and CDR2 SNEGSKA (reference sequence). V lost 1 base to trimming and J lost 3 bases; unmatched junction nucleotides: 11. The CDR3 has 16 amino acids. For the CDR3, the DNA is TGCAGTGCTAGAGTTACGGGACAGATGAAAAAAGAGACCCAGTACTTC. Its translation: CSARVTGQMKKETQYF.

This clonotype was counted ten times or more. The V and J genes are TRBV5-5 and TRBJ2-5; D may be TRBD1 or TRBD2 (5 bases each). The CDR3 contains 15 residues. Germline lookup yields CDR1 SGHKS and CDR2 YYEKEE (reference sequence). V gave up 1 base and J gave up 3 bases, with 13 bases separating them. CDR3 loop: CASSLSGLIKETQYF. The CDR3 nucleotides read TGTGCCAGCAGCTTGTCGGGGCTGATAAAAGAGACCCAGTACTTC. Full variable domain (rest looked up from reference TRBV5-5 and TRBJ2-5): DAGVTQSPTHLIKTRGQQVTLRCSPISGHKSVSWYQQVLGQGPQFIFQYYEKEERGRGNFPDRFSARQFPNYSSELNVNALLLGDSALYLCASSLSGLIKETQYFGPGTRLLVL.

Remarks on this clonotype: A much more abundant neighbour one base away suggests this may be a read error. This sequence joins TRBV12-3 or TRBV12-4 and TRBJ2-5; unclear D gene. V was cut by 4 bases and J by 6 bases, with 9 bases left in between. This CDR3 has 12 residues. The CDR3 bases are TGTGCCAGCAGTTGGGCCGGAAAGACCCAGTACTTC. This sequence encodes CASSWAGKTQYF.

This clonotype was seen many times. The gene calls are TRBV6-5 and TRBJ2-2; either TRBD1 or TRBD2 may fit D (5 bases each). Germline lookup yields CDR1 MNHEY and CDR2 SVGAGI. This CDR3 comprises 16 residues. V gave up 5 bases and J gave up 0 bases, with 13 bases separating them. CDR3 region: CASSTRGVANTGELFF. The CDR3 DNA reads TGTGCCAGCAGTACCCGGGGCGTGGCGAACACCGGGGAGCTGTTTTTT.

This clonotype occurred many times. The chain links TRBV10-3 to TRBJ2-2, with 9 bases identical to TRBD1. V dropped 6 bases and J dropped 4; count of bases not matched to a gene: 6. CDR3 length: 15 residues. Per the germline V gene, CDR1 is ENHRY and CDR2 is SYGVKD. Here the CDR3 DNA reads TGTGCCATCAGCATGGGACAGGGACCCACCGGGGAGCTGTTTTTT. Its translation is CAISMGQGPTGELFF.

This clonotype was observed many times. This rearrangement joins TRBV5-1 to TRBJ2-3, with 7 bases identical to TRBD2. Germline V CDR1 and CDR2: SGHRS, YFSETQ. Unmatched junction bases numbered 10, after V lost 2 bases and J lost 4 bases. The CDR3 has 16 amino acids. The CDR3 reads CASSLSSAGVADTQYF. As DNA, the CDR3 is TGCGCCAGCAGCTTATCGTCGGCGGGAGTTGCAGATACGCAGTATTTT. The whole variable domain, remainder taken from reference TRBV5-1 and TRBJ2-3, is KAGVTQTPRYLIKTRGQQVTLSCSPISGHRSVSWYQQTPGQGLQFLFEYFSETQRNKGNFPGRFSGRQFSNSRSEMNVSTLELGDSALYLCASSLSSAGVADTQYFGPGTRLTVL.

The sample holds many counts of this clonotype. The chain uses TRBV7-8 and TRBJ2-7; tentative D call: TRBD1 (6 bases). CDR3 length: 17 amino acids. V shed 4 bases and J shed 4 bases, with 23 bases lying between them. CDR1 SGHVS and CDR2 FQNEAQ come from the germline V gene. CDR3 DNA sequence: TGTGCCAGCAGCTGGGGTCCACCGGGACAAGGAGCTTACGAGCAGTACTTC. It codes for CASSWGPPGQGAYEQYF.

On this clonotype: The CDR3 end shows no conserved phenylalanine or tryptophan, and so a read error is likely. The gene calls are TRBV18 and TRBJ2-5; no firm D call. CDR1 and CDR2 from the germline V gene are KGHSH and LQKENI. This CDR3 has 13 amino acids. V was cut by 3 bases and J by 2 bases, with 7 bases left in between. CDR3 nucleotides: TGTGCCAGCTCACCCCTCATACAAGAGACCCAGTACCTC. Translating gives CASSPLIQETQYL.

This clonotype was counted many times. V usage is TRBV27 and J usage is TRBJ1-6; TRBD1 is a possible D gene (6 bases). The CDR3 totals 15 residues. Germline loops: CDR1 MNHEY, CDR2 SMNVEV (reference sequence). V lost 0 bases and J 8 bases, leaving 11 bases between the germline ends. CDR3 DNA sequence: TGTGCCAGCAGTTTATCGGCAGGGGTGGATTCACCCCTCCACTTT. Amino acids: CASSLSAGVDSPLHF.

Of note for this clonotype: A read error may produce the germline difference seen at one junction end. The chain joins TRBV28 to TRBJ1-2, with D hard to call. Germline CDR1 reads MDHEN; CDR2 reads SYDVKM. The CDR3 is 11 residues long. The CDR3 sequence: CAGSSPPGYTF. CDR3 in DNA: TGTGCCGGCAGCTCCCCCCCAGGCTACACCTTC.

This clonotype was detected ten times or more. The CDR3 protein is CASSFGQLLQETQYF. In DNA, the CDR3 is TGTGCCAGCAGCTTTGGGCAGCTCCTCCAAGAGACCCAGTACTTC. The chain links TRBV5-6 to TRBJ2-5; no firm D call. Trimming took off 2 bases at V and 1 base at J, with 12 bases between the two ends. Germline V gene data show CDR1 as SGHDT and CDR2 as YYEEEE. This CDR3 spans 15 amino acids.

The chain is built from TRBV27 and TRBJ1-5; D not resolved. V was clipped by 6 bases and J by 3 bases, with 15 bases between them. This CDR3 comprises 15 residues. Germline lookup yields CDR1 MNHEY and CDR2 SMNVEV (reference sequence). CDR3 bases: TGTGCCAGCAGGCTTGGGTCGGGAGTCAATCAGCCCCAGCATTTT. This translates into CASRLGSGVNQPQHF.

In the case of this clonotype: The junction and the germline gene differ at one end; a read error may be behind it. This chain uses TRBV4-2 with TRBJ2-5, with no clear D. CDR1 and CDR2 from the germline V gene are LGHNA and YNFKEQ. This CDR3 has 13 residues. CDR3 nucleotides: TGTGCCAGCAGCCAGGAGCCTAGAGAGACCCAGTGCTTC. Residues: CASSQEPRETQCF.